A single sample gave rise to the 5 T cell receptor beta chains below, sequenced in a study of blood T cell repertoires in COVID-19. Sequenced by immunoSEQ multiplex PCR; TCRdb stores in-frame clones only, minus some. This table has 130,000 to 150,000 clones, approximately 80% appearing once. Sequenced: peripheral blood. These receptors originate from a woman aged 80 or over in a cohort sampled during active or convalescent COVID-19.

V gene TRBV10-3 combines with J gene TRBJ1-1; a possible D gene is TRBD1 (6 bases). Germline assignment: CDR1 ENHRY and CDR2 SYGVKD. Trimming removed 0 bases at V and 6 bases at J, with 14 bases between. The CDR3 is 15 residues long. The CDR3 sequence: CAISESPGERAEAFF. Written as DNA, the CDR3 is TGTGCCATCAGTGAGTCCCCAGGGGAAAGGGCTGAAGCTTTCTTT.

This clone has only one observation. This rearrangement joins TRBV7-2 to TRBJ1-6; unclear D gene. The CDR3 runs 14 residues. Germline assignment: CDR1 SGHTA and CDR2 FQGNSA. With 8 bases removed from V and 7 bases from J, the gap between germline ends came to 15 bases. The CDR3 spells CASHSRRSNSPLHF. CDR3 sequence (DNA): TGTGCCAGCCACTCTCGCAGGTCGAATTCACCCCTCCACTTT.

This clone was detected only a few times. The V gene is TRBV30, the J gene TRBJ1-5, with 10 bases aligning to TRBD1. The CDR3 is made up of 14 amino acids. V shed 4 bases, J shed 6 bases, and the junction held 6 bases outside the gene matches. Germline V gene lookup returns CDR1 GTSNPN and CDR2 SVGIG (reference sequence). The CDR3 DNA is TGTGCCTGGACCGAGGGACAGGGGACTCAGCCCCAGCATTTT. It translates to CAWTEGQGTQPQHF.

The chain links TRBV7-3 to TRBJ2-2; D not certain. Germline V CDR1 and CDR2: SGHTA, FQGTGA. The V end lost 5 bases, the J end lost 0 bases, and 13 bases lay between the germline ends. The CDR3 has 16 amino acids. The chain's CDR3 is CASSPYSGSNTGELFF. The CDR3 nucleotides read TGTGCCAGCAGCCCCTATAGTGGTTCGAACACCGGGGAGCTGTTTTTT.

In this sample, this clone turned up a few times. The chain is built from TRBV11-3 and TRBJ2-2, with 9 positions matching TRBD2. The CDR3 runs 14 residues. Germline V CDR1 and CDR2: SGHNT, YENEEA. V trimming: 5 bases; J trimming: 13 bases; junction bases outside the gene matches: 11. The CDR3 loop is CASSPGTSSLGLFF. The CDR3 nucleotides are TGTGCCAGCAGCCCAGGGACTAGCTCGCTTGGGCTGTTTTTT.